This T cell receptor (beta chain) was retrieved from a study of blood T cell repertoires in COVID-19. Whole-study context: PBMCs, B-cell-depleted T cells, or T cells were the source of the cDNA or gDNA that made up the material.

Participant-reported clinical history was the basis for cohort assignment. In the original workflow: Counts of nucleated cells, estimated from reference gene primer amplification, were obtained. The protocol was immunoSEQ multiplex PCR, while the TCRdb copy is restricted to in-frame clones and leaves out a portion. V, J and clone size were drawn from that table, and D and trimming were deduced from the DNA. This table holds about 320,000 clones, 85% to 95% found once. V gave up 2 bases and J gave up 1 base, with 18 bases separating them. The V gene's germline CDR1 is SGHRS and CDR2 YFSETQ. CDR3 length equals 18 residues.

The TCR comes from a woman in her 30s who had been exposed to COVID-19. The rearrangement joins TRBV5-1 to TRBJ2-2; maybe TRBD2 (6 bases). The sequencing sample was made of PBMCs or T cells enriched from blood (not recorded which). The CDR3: CASSFRPPGLVNTGELFF. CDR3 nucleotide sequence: TGCGCCAGCAGCTTTAGACCTCCGGGACTGGTGAACACCGGGGAGCTGTTTTTT.